This TCR beta chain was identified in a study of shared clonotypes between healthy human individuals. Study-level information: The donors, a couple of women and three men, were aged 18 to 49. Plates per donor: three CD4 naive, three CD4 memory, two CD8 naive, one CD8 memory.

Germline V gives CDR1 SGHRS, CDR2 YFSETQ. This CDR3 region has 16 residues. Trimming shortened V by 7 bases and J by 4 bases, and 20 bases separated the two germline ends. Sorted-subset replicate PCRs used around 200 ng DNA, some 30,000 T cell genomes. Authors' methods: ImmunoSEQ only sent back junction sequences with no quality scores, so filtering was done differently. Sequenced by immunoSEQ multiplex PCR; TCRdb stores in-frame clones only, minus some. V, J and clone size are those of that table, while D and trimming were read from the DNA. The sample lists more than 2 million clones; 80% to 95% were seen once. CD45RO-negative CD8 cells positively selected for CCR7 made up the naive population, which excluded terminally differentiated effector memory CD45RA+ cells.

The clonotype comes from a man aged 18 to 35 in good health. Some clones in this sample may be carry-over from other donors' samples. The specimen sequenced was naive CD8+ T cells from PBMCs. The chain is built from TRBV5-1 and TRBJ1-4; a possible D gene is TRBD1 (6 bases). The CDR3 DNA follows: TGCGCCAGCCGGCCAGGGGAAATCCATTATAATGAAAAACTGTTTTTT. Protein product: CASRPGEIHYNEKLFF.